This T cell receptor (beta chain) was identified during a study of T cells in Graves' hyperthyroidism and ophthalmopathy. Overall study: Prior to any treatment, at the point of initial diagnosis, peripheral blood was collected.

Study observations and caveats: Before onset, ophthalmopathy was predicted by the model a median around 6 months earlier.

It was RNA transcripts that yielded the amplified TCR beta CDR3 regions. An initial round of RT-PCR targeting the TCR CDR3 relied on the HTBI primer set. TCRdb redid the calling of the multiplex PCR reads with MiXCR, one entry per CDR3 protein. The sample contains approximately 710,000 distinct CDR3 sequences, roughly 17% of which appear only once. The germline V gene encodes CDR1 SQVTM and CDR2 ANQGSEA. The CDR3 totals 13 residues. The V end was cut by 4 bases, the J end by 3 bases, with 12 bases between. Absent ophthalmopathy progression within 18 months defined stable Graves' hyperthyroidism. Those with hyperthyroidism were 18 to 65 years old, newly diagnosed, and ill for under 2 months. This clonotype was observed many times. Antigen specificity is unknown.

The TCR was taken from a middle-aged man with Graves' hyperthyroidism. Specimen: blood. The chain employs TRBV29-1 and TRBJ1-2; no definite D call. In DNA form, the CDR3 reads TGCAGCGTTGGAACCCAGCTTGACTATGGCTACACCTTC. As protein: CSVGTQLDYGYTF.